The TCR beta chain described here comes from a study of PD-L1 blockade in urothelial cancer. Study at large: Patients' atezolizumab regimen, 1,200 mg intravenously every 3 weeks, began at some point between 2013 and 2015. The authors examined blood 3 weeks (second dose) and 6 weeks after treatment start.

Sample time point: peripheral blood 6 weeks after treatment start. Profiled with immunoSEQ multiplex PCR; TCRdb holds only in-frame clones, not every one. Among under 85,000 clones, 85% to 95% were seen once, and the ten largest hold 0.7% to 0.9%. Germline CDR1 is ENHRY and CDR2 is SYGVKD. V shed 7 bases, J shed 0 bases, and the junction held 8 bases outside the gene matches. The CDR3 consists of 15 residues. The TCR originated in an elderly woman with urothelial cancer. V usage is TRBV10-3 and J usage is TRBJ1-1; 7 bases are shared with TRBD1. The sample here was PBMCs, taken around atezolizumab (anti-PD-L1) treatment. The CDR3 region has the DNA TGTGCCATCACGAACAACAGGGGAGTGAACACTGAAGCTTTCTTT. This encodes CAITNNRGVNTEAFF.